This T cell receptor beta chain was retrieved from a study of control samples from healthy donors and cancer patients. Here immunoSEQ multiplex PCR was the method, and the copy in TCRdb shows in-frame clones only, minus some. The top ten clones hold approximately 15% of a sample with tens of thousands of clones, about 88% of them seen once. The V gene end was trimmed by 4 bases and the J gene end by 2 bases; junction bases not matched to a gene: 12. Germline V gene sequence: CDR1 KGHDR, CDR2 SFDVKD. The CDR3 is 18 residues long. What was sequenced was blood. The TCR was taken from a woman in her 70s in good health. The chain recombines TRBV24-1 with TRBJ2-1; 8 positions match TRBD2. CDR3: CATSEWEERAGAYNEQFF. CDR3 coding DNA: TGTGCCACCAGTGAGTGGGAGGAACGAGCGGGGGCCTACAATGAGCAGTTCTTC.